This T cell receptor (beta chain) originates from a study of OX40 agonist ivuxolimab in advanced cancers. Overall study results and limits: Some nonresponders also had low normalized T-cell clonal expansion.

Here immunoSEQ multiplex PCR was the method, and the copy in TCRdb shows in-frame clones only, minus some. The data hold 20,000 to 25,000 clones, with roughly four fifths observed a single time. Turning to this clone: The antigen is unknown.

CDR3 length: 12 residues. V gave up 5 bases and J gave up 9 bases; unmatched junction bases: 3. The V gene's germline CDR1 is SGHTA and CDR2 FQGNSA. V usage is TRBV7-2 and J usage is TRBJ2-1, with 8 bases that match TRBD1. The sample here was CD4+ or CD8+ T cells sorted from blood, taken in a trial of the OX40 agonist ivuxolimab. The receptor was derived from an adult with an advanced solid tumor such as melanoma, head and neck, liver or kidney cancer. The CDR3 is CASSPGGREQFF. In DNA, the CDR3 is TGTGCCAGCAGCCCAGGGGGCCGTGAGCAGTTCTTC.